The 25 T cell receptor beta chains below were found in one sample sequenced in a study of Ad26.COV2.S vaccination and SARS-CoV-2 variants. TCRdb's table, derived via immunoSEQ multiplex PCR, lists solely in-frame clones and lacks some. The sample includes over 85,000 clones, less than 85% of them seen just once. Sample: peripheral blood, taken after recovery from COVID-19. Receptors were obtained from a human donor who had recovered from COVID-19.

This clone occurred once. This rearrangement joins TRBV19 to TRBJ2-7; D tentatively fits TRBD1 or TRBD2 (7 bases each). The CDR3 spans 17 residues. Trimming took off 2 bases at V and 2 bases at J, with 19 bases between the two ends. Germline-derived CDR1 and CDR2 are LNHDA and SQIVND (reference sequence). CDR3 protein: CASSIIHGGTDTYEQYF. As DNA, the CDR3 is TGTGCCAGTAGTATAATCCACGGGGGGACAGACACCTACGAGCAGTACTTC.

This clone was recorded once. CDR3 in DNA: TGTGCCAGCAGCTCCTACAGGGGGGATGAGCAGTTCTTC. Its protein product is CASSSYRGDEQFF. V is TRBV13 and J is TRBJ2-1; 8 nucleotides match TRBD1. Trimming cost V 4 bases and J 8 bases; bases outside gene matches: 4. Germline loops: CDR1 PRHDT, CDR2 FYEKMQ (reference sequence). CDR3 length: 13 amino acids.

The chain has TRBV19 and TRBJ1-2, with unresolved D. The CDR3 runs to 13 residues. V lost 3 bases to trimming and J lost 6 bases, with 11 bases between them. The germline CDR1 and CDR2 sequences are LNHDA and SQIVND (reference sequence). The CDR3 bases are TGTGCCAGTAGTATTTCCAGGAACAATGGCTACACCTTC. It yields the protein CASSISRNNGYTF.

This chain links TRBV5-6 with TRBJ1-2, with D perhaps TRBD1 (6 bases). From germline, CDR1 is SGHDT and CDR2 YYEEEE. Trimming removed 3 bases from V and 6 bases from J, with 9 bases in between. The CDR3 totals 12 residues. CDR3 in DNA: TGTGCCAGCAGCTGGACAGAAAATGGCTACACCTTC. As protein: CASSWTENGYTF.

The V and J genes are TRBV29-1 and TRBJ1-2; D gene uncertain. In germline, CDR1 is SQVTM, CDR2 ANQGSEA. This CDR3 is built from 13 residues. Trimming took 2 bases from V and 6 from J, leaving 13 bases between them. The CDR3 DNA reads TGCAGCGTTGAAATCACAACCAGAGATGGCTACACCTTC. Protein sequence: CSVEITTRDGYTF.

The V gene is TRBV4-2, the J gene TRBJ1-6; perhaps TRBD1 as D (5 bases). CDR1 is LGHNA, CDR2 YNFKEQ, per germline. V gave up 0 bases and J gave up 7 bases, with 13 bases separating them. CDR3 length: 16 residues. The CDR3 nucleotides read TGTGCCAGCAGCCAAGATGGGGGTACACTGAATTCACCCCTCCACTTT. Translated, it gives CASSQDGGTLNSPLHF.

The V gene is TRBV7-2, the J gene TRBJ2-5; D gene ambiguous. CDR1 is SGHTA, CDR2 FQGNSA, per germline. The CDR3 runs 13 residues. Between the trimmed V and J ends, which lost 4 bases and 4 bases, there was a span of 10 bases. The CDR3 region has the DNA TGTGCCAGCAGCTCCCAGCGAGGAGAGACCCAGTACTTC. Amino acid sequence: CASSSQRGETQYF.

The chain employs TRBV24-1 and TRBJ1-4; TRBD1 matches at 8 bases. This CDR3 has 15 residues. The trim removed 3 bases at V and 8 bases at J, leaving 7 bases unmatched. The germline gives CDR1 KGHDR, CDR2 SFDVKD. In nucleotides, the CDR3 is TGTGCCACCAGTGATCCGAACAGGGGGGAAGAAAAACTGTTTTTT. Its protein product is CATSDPNRGEEKLFF.

The chain uses TRBV28 and TRBJ2-7; TRBD2 matches at 7 bases. The CDR3 spans 14 residues. CDR1 and CDR2 (germline): MDHEN, SYDVKM. The V segment lost 5 bases and the J segment 9 bases; nucleotides outside the gene matches: 13. The CDR3 DNA sequence: TGTGCCAGCAGTCCCCTAGCGAGGGACTATTGGCAGTACTTC. Amino acid sequence: CASSPLARDYWQYF.

This chain joins TRBV18 and TRBJ2-7; 8 bases fit TRBD1. CDR3 length equals 15 residues. Germline CDR1 and CDR2: KGHSH and LQKENI. The V and J ends lost 5 bases and 2 bases, in that order; junction bases with no gene match: 8. CDR3 sequence (DNA): TGTGCCAGCTCATCGCCGGGACAGGACCCCTACGAGCAGTACTTC. As protein: CASSSPGQDPYEQYF. The variable domain in full, completed from reference TRBV18 and TRBJ2-7, reads NAGVMQNPRHLVRRRGQEARLRCSPMKGHSHVYWYRQLPEEGLKFMVYLQKENIIDESGMPKERFSAEFPKEGPSILRIQQVVRGDSAAYFCASSSPGQDPYEQYFGPGTRLTVT.

The chain recombines TRBV4-2 with TRBJ1-1; tentative D call: TRBD1 (5 bases). Trimming took off 2 bases at V and 4 bases at J, with 11 bases between the two ends. Germline V gives CDR1 LGHNA, CDR2 YNFKEQ. The CDR3 is 14 amino acids. The CDR3 spells CASSQRAGSTEAFF. CDR3 sequence (DNA): TGTGCCAGCAGCCAAAGGGCAGGGAGCACTGAAGCTTTCTTT.

This clone was detected a few times. The chain carries TRBV10-3 and TRBJ2-7; D unresolved. The CDR3 contains 14 residues. Trimming pared 2 bases from V and 3 bases from J, leaving 11 bases between. Germline lookup yields CDR1 ENHRY and CDR2 SYGVKD. CDR3 in amino acids: CAISEPPHRYEQYF. CDR3 coding DNA: TGTGCCATCAGTGAGCCACCACACCGCTACGAGCAGTACTTC.

The chain carries TRBV5-1 and TRBJ1-5, with a tentative D call TRBD1 (5 bases). Between the trimmed V and J ends, which lost 2 bases and 4 bases, there was a span of 10 bases. Germline CDR1 reads SGHRS; CDR2 reads YFSETQ. The CDR3 sequence is 14 residues long. The CDR3 sequence is CASSLGVGNQPQHF. The CDR3 DNA follows: TGCGCCAGCAGCTTAGGGGTGGGAAATCAGCCCCAGCATTTT.

This chain links TRBV23-1 with TRBJ2-7, with no clear D. TRBV23-1 is filed as an ORF, its function uncertain. Trimming took off 2 bases at V and 5 bases at J, with 7 bases between the two ends. This CDR3 spans 12 amino acids. CDR3 coding DNA: TGCGCCAGCAGTCAACAGGTCAACGAGCAGTACTTC. It specifies CASSQQVNEQYF.

The rearrangement links TRBV7-6 to TRBJ1-5, with 7 bases identical to TRBD1. The CDR3 extends over 17 amino acids. Germline V CDR1 and CDR2: SGHVS, FNYEAQ. After removal of 5 bases from V and 6 bases from J, the junction contained 16 bases not matched to a gene. DNA of the CDR3: TGTGCCAGCAGCACTTGCCCGACAGGGTTCGTATCTCAGCCCCAGCATTTT. Its protein product is CASSTCPTGFVSQPQHF.

The rearrangement uses TRBV27 and TRBJ2-3; D uncertain. Germline CDR1 is MNHEY and CDR2 is SMNVEV (reference sequence). Trimming took 0 bases from V and 0 from J, leaving 13 bases between them. The CDR3 runs to 17 residues. The CDR3 DNA sequence: TGTGCCAGCAGTTTATCCTCGCTACGCTCTAGCACAGATACGCAGTATTTT. Its protein product is CASSLSSLRSSTDTQYF.

The chain carries TRBV9 and TRBJ1-6; the D gene is possibly TRBD1 (6 bases). V lost 0 bases and J 6 bases, leaving 16 bases between the germline ends. Germline CDR1 and CDR2: SGDLS and YYNGEE. The CDR3 has 17 residues. For the CDR3, the DNA is TGTGCCAGCAGCGTAGCTACGGGACACAACTCTAATTCACCCCTCCACTTT. Translation: CASSVATGHNSNSPLHF.

The rearrangement links TRBV5-1 to TRBJ2-1; D may be TRBD1 (5 bases). The V gene lost 0 bases and the J gene lost 5 bases, with 18 bases spanning the gap. Per germline, CDR1 SGHRS and CDR2 YFSETQ. CDR3 size: 17 residues. CDR3 loop: CASSLVVGAAPNNEQFF. CDR3 sequence (DNA): TGCGCCAGCAGCTTGGTTGTTGGGGCAGCCCCTAACAATGAGCAGTTCTTC.

The chain has TRBV19 and TRBJ2-7; D assignment may be TRBD1 or TRBD2 (6 bases each). The CDR3 length is 13 residues. Germline values: CDR1 LNHDA, CDR2 SQIVND (reference sequence). Trimming pared 7 bases from V and 3 bases from J, leaving 13 bases between. In DNA, the CDR3 is TGTGCCAGTAATCAGGGGAGGAACTACGAGCAGTACTTC. Its protein product is CASNQGRNYEQYF.

The J gene is TRBJ1-2, the V gene TRBV6-5, with a possible D match to TRBD1 (5 bases). This CDR3 is 15 amino acids long. CDR1 MNHEY and CDR2 SVGAGI come from the germline V gene. V was trimmed by 8 bases and J by 5 bases, leaving 21 bases between them. CDR3 sequence (DNA): TGTGCCAGCTCAAGTGTTGTCGGGACCGGTTATGGCTACACCTTC. This gives the protein CASSSVVGTGYGYTF.

The V and J genes are TRBV20-1 and TRBJ1-2; D remains unclear. This CDR3 contains 11 residues. Deletions cut 4 bases from V and 6 bases from J, with 9 bases between. CDR1 and CDR2 (germline): DFQATT, SNEGSKA (reference sequence). DNA of the CDR3: TGCAGTGCTAACGGATTTAATGGCTACACCTTC. Protein sequence: CSANGFNGYTF.

The chain couples TRBV5-1 to TRBJ2-3; D gene uncertain. CDR3 length equals 14 residues. V dropped 1 base and J dropped 6 bases, with 12 bases sitting between them. Per the germline V gene, CDR1 is SGHRS and CDR2 is YFSETQ. The CDR3: CASSLSAGPDTQYF. The CDR3 region has the DNA TGCGCCAGCAGCTTGTCTGCAGGACCCGATACGCAGTATTTT. The full variable domain, in which reference TRBV5-1 and TRBJ2-3 provide the parts outside the CDR3, is KAGVTQTPRYLIKTRGQQVTLSCSPISGHRSVSWYQQTPGQGLQFLFEYFSETQRNKGNFPGRFSGRQFSNSRSEMNVSTLELGDSALYLCASSLSAGPDTQYFGPGTRLTVL.

CDR3 amino acids: CASSTGQEQETQYF. The CDR3, as DNA: TGCGCCAGCAGCACCGGACAGGAGCAAGAGACCCAGTACTTC. The chain employs TRBV5-1 and TRBJ2-5; 7 bases agree with TRBD1. CDR1 is SGHRS, CDR2 YFSETQ, per germline. Trimming took 4 bases from V and 2 from J; bases not matched to a gene: 5. This CDR3 is 14 amino acids long.

The chain has TRBV30 and TRBJ1-5; TRBD1 matches 7 bases. Germline V gene data show CDR1 as GTSNPN and CDR2 as SVGIG (reference sequence). The CDR3 totals 14 residues. The junction had 5 bases not matched to a gene; V was cut back by 0 bases and J by 6 bases. CDR3 sequence: CAWSVQGGGQPQHF. Written as DNA, the CDR3 is TGTGCCTGGAGTGTACAAGGGGGCGGTCAGCCCCAGCATTTT.

The CDR3 sequence: CASSPFPGLNSPLHF. The CDR3 DNA sequence: TGTGCCAGCAGCCCCTTTCCGGGCCTTAATTCACCCCTCCACTTT. This chain links TRBV7-3 with TRBJ1-6; no reliable D call. The CDR3 consists of 15 residues. V was cut by 5 bases and J by 6 bases, with 14 bases left in between. Germline assignment: CDR1 SGHTA and CDR2 FQGTGA.